This T cell receptor (beta chain) was documented in a study of cytomegalovirus exposure and HLA in healthy donors (dated by TCRdb to the late 2010s). Regarding the research as a whole: An earlier analysis of more than 550 of the donors reported approximately 260 Gb of sequence data and around 110 million unique TCR beta sequences obtained from around 180 million T cells. An early release covering over 500 HLA-typed donors comprised approximately 300 gigabases of sequencing data and approximately 80 million unique TCR sequences. The genetic ancestry cluster associated with self-reported Caucasian donors included around 76% of the roughly 410 genotyped donors. The study aimed to test whether signatures of past pathogen exposure could be identified by cataloging public T cell receptors. Using immunosequencing, the study profiled T cell repertoires from fewer than 850 subjects and related those repertoires to cytomegalovirus serostatus. Besides the first cohort of hundreds of subjects, a separate validation cohort made up of roughly 120 different subjects was used. The study combined high-throughput TCR immunosequencing, statistical association of individual TCRs with disease status, and machine learning to predict cytomegalovirus infection status. A later analysis re-examined previously published TCR beta repertoires from more than 600 donors and added high-resolution HLA genotyping to investigate patterns of TCR occurrence. Rather than drawing on any new phenotypic data, the later analysis identified candidate immune exposures from TCR beta sequences and the way those sequences occurred across donors. An earlier analysis of 587 of the donors used high-throughput TCR beta sequencing to judge whether each TCR beta V gene segment behaved as functional or pseudogenic. Donor age, sex, ethnicity and CMV serostatus were compiled together with the repertoire data. A later genetic analysis used genome-wide SNP genotypes for about 65% of the roughly 670 donors, treating that subset as a discovery cohort. Every discovery cohort repertoire had been produced on one sequencing platform. Both class I and class II loci were covered by HLA typing, at four-digit resolution. The number of donors typed differed by locus, with about 629-640 for A, B, C, DRB1 and DQB1, over 500 for DQA1, over 600 for DPA1, and approximately 470 for DPB1. Four to six DR-DQ haplotypes were handled as single units for association and clustering, since linkage in the cohort was strong. Among about 400 genotyped donors of the cohort, an average of about 220,000 unique TCR beta nucleotide sequences was sequenced per donor, of which about 20% were non-productive.

Comments on this clone: Its binding antigen is unknown. Base qualities are not at hand, and no much larger clone is one base apart.

To prepare the library, the immunoSEQ multiplex PCR assay was applied. For the multiplex PCR, a mixture combining 60 forward primers for TCR Vbeta segments and 13 reverse primers for TCR Jbeta segments was used. Amplification of the CDR3 region of rearranged TCR beta genes was performed with a multiplex PCR assay on genomic DNA. The amplified TCR beta libraries were sequenced on the Illumina HiSeq System as 87-base-pair reads. Turning to the authors' computational methods: Across the 666 repertoires, a later analysis counted tens of millions of unique TCR beta chains, around 11 million of which were shared by at least two donors. A nearest-neighbor algorithm error-corrected the raw reads and collapsed the reads into unique sequences, merging closely related sequences to remove PCR and sequencing errors. V, D and J gene segments were assigned by aligning CDR3 sequences to IMGT reference sequences. Each retained sequence needed at least a six-nucleotide match to both a V gene segment and a J gene segment. Rearrangements were called productive when the CDR3 lacked stop codons and stayed in frame with V and J; all others were non-productive. CDR3 was defined by IMGT convention, running from the second conserved V-encoded cysteine to the conserved J-encoded phenylalanine. In an earlier analysis of around 640 of the donors, sequences lacking an unambiguous match to a single V gene segment were excluded. In an earlier analysis of a few hundred of the donors, a V segment was called functional when productive rearrangements were above 56.7%, and segregating when the standard deviation between donors exceeded 5%. A statistical classification framework was built for diagnosing cytomegalovirus status from the catalog of TCR beta chain sequences. In a later analysis, TCR nucleotide sequences were compared against IMGT/GENE-DB human TR gene sequences so that V and J genes could be assigned. A later analysis assigned CDR3 sequences and most-parsimonious VDJ recombination scenarios with the TCRdist pipeline. In a later analysis, every TCR beta chain was defined by the combination of its CDR3 amino acid sequence and its V-gene family, and reads without a unique V-gene family were dropped. In a later analysis, approximately 640 highly shared, low-generation-probability nucleotide sequences were removed to address suspected cross-contamination and a sequencing artifact. A later analysis calculated a clonal expansion index for each public chain from normalized within-repertoire ranks of inferred template counts. A later analysis computed generation probabilities with a VDJ recombination model fitted to out-of-frame rearrangements, and checked the results against IGoR. In a later analysis, hypergeometric tests were used to score TCR-TCR, TCR-HLA and TCR-CMV co-occurrence, with a repertoire-size bias correction applied to TCR pairs. To estimate false discovery rates, a later analysis permuted the HLA or CMV assignments 20 times. In a later analysis, co-occurring TCRs were grouped with DBSCAN, and TCRdist sequence similarity was added when clustering was performed within HLA-allele-positive subsets. Repertoires with fewer than 30,000 or more than 120,000 public chains were left out of co-occurrence clustering, as were five repertoires with anomalous nucleotide sharing. The table was pulled from immuneACCESS by TCRdb, which kept in-frame rearrangements only. Such tables lose some clones; where checked, under half of the loss comes from unresolved V genes, and the rest has no known cause. That table gives V, J and clone size, and the DNA gave D and trimming. Within this sample are under 200,000 clones, with around 80% of them counted one time only. Clones ranked in the top ten supply about 2% of the sample.

Results and caveats for the whole study, not just this receptor: A later genetic analysis associated a missense DCLRE1C variant with V-gene and J-gene trimming of TCR beta chains, and an independent cohort replicated the association. According to a later genetic analysis, donors in an Asian-associated ancestry cluster had fewer N-insertions in productive TCRs than the approximately 630-donor mean. In a later analysis, TCR association rates were found to vary across HLA loci, with the most associated TCRs seen for DRB1 alleles and the fewest for HLA-C alleles. In a later analysis, most CMV-associated TCR beta chains were found to appear HLA-restricted, with HLA associations seemingly driven largely by CMV exposure. Most TCR sequences were observed very rarely across donors, whereas some public TCRs were present in many individuals. Compared with equally common non-associated chains, HLA-associated TCR beta chains in a later analysis were more clonally expanded and had lower generation probabilities. A group of highly shared sequence variants was considered likely to be a technical artifact of the sequencing pipeline. Roughly uniform sequencing depth across donors was assumed in presence/absence analyses, although this assumption may not hold. At a false discovery rate of 0.05, a later analysis linked 15,000 to 20,000 TCR beta sequences to specific HLA alleles. Some IMGT-functional V segments, including TRBV6-2 and TRBV6-3, could not be told apart with the 87-base-pair reads, so those segments were excluded. When HLA alleles, especially DR and DQ, strongly co-occurred, TCR associations were difficult to assign to individual alleles. Because some donors lacked HLA typing at each locus, the association tests relied only on the typed subset. Because counts were too low, 15 to 20 rarely observed V segments, including chromosome 9 orphons, were left out of the earlier analysis of about 620 of the donors. An earlier analysis of 587 of the donors showed that most TCR beta V segments appeared in productive rearrangements either about 87% or about 30% of the time, which broadly matched IMGT annotations. A total of around 150 TCR beta chains were listed by the study as associated with cytomegalovirus. Linkage disequilibrium might explain the correlated functional status among segregating V segments, but an unknown experimental factor could not be ruled out. A few of the identified cytomegalovirus-associated TCR beta chains were confirmed in vitro to be specific for cytomegalovirus antigens. The only immune exposure information available for the cohort was CMV serostatus. The classifier was reported to diagnose cytomegalovirus status with high specificity and sensitivity in both the original cohort and the validation cohort. In a later analysis, several top co-occurrence clusters were reported to appear linked to parvovirus B19, influenza, CMV and Epstein-Barr virus. A further reported finding was that TCR beta sequences accurately predicted the HLA-A and HLA-B alleles for most subjects in the first cohort. In this cohort, only TCR beta chains were sequenced, and detectable features were limited by the absence of alpha or paired-chain data. The authors suggested that the approach could potentially be extended to other disease states and immunological phenotypes.

In total, approximately 700 healthy bone marrow donors made up the cohort. All cohort members were sampled while nominally healthy, although unrecorded immune exposures were likely present. The donor was CMV seropositive and belonged to the group of 250 to 350 seropositive cohort members. Each donor provided a peripheral blood sample, and peripheral blood mononuclear cells were used for TCR beta sequencing. Genomic DNA extraction from the blood cell samples was performed with the Qiagen DNeasy Blood Extraction Kit. According to the germline V gene (reference sequence), CDR1 reads PRHDT and CDR2 reads FYEKMQ. The CDR3 runs 15 amino acids, cysteine and phenylalanine included. The sequence is cut down to CDR3 DNA, 45 bases in frame from base 1. Trimmed from V: 2 bases; trimmed from J: 3 bases; junction bases lacking a gene match: 5.

This TCR was sampled from a woman aged 18 to 35 in good health and CMV-seropositive. Specimen: PBMCs. The chain is encoded by TRBV13 joined to TRBJ2-3; 7 junctional bases match TRBD2. The CDR3 protein: CASSLWLGGTDTQYF. At the DNA level, the sequence is TGTGCCAGCAGCTTATGGTTGGGGGGGACAGATACGCAGTATTTT. Reference TRBV13 and TRBJ2-3 proteins supply the regions before and after the CDR3; the full variable domain is: AAGVIQSPRHLIKEKRETATLKCYPIPRHDTVYWYQQGPGQDPQFLISFYEKMQSDKGSIPDRFSAQQFSDYHSELNMSSLELGDSALYFCASSLWLGGTDTQYFGPGTRLTVL.